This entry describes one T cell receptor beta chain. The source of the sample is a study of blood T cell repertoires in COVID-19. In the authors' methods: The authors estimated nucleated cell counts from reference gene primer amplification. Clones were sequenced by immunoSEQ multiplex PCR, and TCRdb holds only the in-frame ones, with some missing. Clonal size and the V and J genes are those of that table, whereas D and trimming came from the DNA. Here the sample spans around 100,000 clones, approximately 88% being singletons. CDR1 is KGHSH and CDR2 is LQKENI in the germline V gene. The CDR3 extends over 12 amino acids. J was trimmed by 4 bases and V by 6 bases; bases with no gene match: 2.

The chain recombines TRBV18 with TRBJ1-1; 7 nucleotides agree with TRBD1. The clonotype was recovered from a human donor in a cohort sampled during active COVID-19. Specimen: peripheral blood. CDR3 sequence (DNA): TGTGCCAGCTCCAACAGGGGCACTGAAGCTTTCTTT. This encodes CASSNRGTEAFF.